A single sample is the source of the 14 T cell receptor beta chains below, sequenced in a study of cytomegalovirus exposure and HLA in healthy donors. The PCR contained 60 Vbeta and 13 Jbeta primers. Measured with immunoSEQ multiplex PCR; TCRdb has only the in-frame clones, and not every one. The sample has over 150,000 clones; 70% to 85% are singletons. The sequenced sample consisted of PBMCs. These receptors were taken from a girl aged 2 to 9 in good health and CMV-seropositive.

This clone occurred once. The chain carries TRBV7-6 and TRBJ1-2, with D perhaps TRBD1 (5 bases). Germline CDR1 SGHVS, CDR2 FNYEAQ. V shed 1 base and J shed 5 bases, with 8 bases lying between them. The CDR3 is 13 amino acids. CDR3 sequence (DNA): TGTGCCAGCAGCTTAGGACAGAGATATGGCTACACCTTC. Protein sequence: CASSLGQRYGYTF.

V gene TRBV5-6 combines with J gene TRBJ1-1; 9 bases are shared with TRBD1. CDR3 length equals 17 residues. The trim removed 2 bases at V and 8 bases at J, leaving 16 bases unmatched. Germline CDR1 and CDR2: SGHDT and YYEEEE. DNA for the CDR3: TGTGCCAGCAGCTTTACCCAATACAGGGGGCGCTTAACCGAAGCTTTCTTT. Protein sequence: CASSFTQYRGRLTEAFF. Looking up the rest from reference TRBV5-6 and TRBJ1-1 gives the full variable domain: DAGVTQSPTHLIKTRGQQVTLRCSPKSGHDTVSWYQQALGQGPQFIFQYYEEEERQRGNFPDRFSGHQFPNYSSELNVNALLLGDSALYLCASSFTQYRGRLTEAFFGQGTRLTVV.

The V call is TRBV4-1, the J call TRBJ2-5; D remains unclear. The CDR3 has 14 amino acids. Germline CDR1 and CDR2: MGHRA and YSYEKL. With 4 bases removed from V and 2 bases from J, the gap between germline ends came to 11 bases. Here the CDR3 DNA reads TGCGCCAGCAGCCCTCCGGGTTTACAAGAGACCCAGTACTTC. Protein sequence: CASSPPGLQETQYF.

The genes are TRBV19 and TRBJ1-5; weak D call: TRBD1 (5 bases). Between the trimmed V and J ends, which lost 6 bases and 1 base, there was a span of 22 bases. Germline CDR1 LNHDA, CDR2 SQIVND (reference sequence). CDR3 length: 18 residues. This CDR3 reads CASRDYDHPRASNQPQHF. In nucleotides, the CDR3 is TGTGCCAGTAGGGACTACGACCACCCCAGGGCGAGCAATCAGCCCCAGCATTTT.

This chain uses TRBV6-1 with TRBJ1-1; 7 positions agree with TRBD1. Per the germline V gene, CDR1 is MNHNS and CDR2 is SASEGT. The length of the CDR3 is 15 residues. After removal of 6 bases from V and 5 bases from J, the junction contained 12 bases not matched to a gene. CDR3 loop: CASSLRISGGTEAFF. CDR3 nucleotides: TGTGCCAGCAGCCTGAGAATCTCAGGGGGAACTGAAGCTTTCTTT.

The J gene is TRBJ1-2, the V gene TRBV5-6, with D maybe TRBD1 (6 bases). Germline V gene data show CDR1 as SGHDT and CDR2 as YYEEEE. The CDR3 is 15 residues long. Trimming shortened V by 0 bases and J by 6 bases, and 15 bases separated the two germline ends. The CDR3 is CASSLVPRGIDGYTF. The CDR3, as DNA: TGTGCCAGCAGCTTGGTTCCCAGGGGAATAGATGGCTACACCTTC.

The V gene is TRBV9, the J gene TRBJ2-3; D gene ambiguous. Per germline, CDR1 SGDLS and CDR2 YYNGEE. Trimming took off 2 bases at V and 3 bases at J, with 4 bases between the two ends. This CDR3 spans 12 amino acids. CDR3 nucleotide sequence: TGTGCCAGCAGCGTCTCGACAGATACGCAGTATTTT. This gives the protein CASSVSTDTQYF.

This clone was counted a few times. This chain connects TRBV6-6 to TRBJ1-1; D is uncertain. CDR3 length equals 13 residues. V lost 2 bases and J 3 bases, leaving 7 bases between the germline ends. CDR1 is MNHNY and CDR2 is SVGAGI in the germline V gene (reference sequence). The CDR3 DNA reads as TGTGCCAGCAGTTACGTGGCAGACACTGAAGCTTTCTTT. It codes for CASSYVADTEAFF.

The rearrangement joins TRBV19 to TRBJ2-1, with 10 bases that match TRBD2. J was trimmed by 2 bases and V by 4 bases; bases with no gene match: 8. This CDR3 has 17 amino acids. Germline V CDR1 and CDR2: LNHDA, SQIVND (reference sequence). The CDR3 here is CASSTEPSGSTYNEQFF. DNA of the CDR3: TGTGCCAGTAGTACTGAACCTAGCGGGAGTACCTACAATGAGCAGTTCTTC.

The chain couples TRBV6-1 to TRBJ1-1; 7 bases line up with TRBD1. V was clipped by 6 bases and J by 0 bases; unmatched bases: 4. The CDR3 extends over 14 amino acids. From germline, CDR1 is MNHNS and CDR2 SASEGT. The CDR3 DNA reads as TGTGCCAGCAGGGACAGGAGACTGAACACTGAAGCTTTCTTT. It encodes CASRDRRLNTEAFF.

This chain joins TRBV19 and TRBJ1-5, with TRBD1 matching over 8 bases. Trimming cost V 2 bases and J 0 bases; bases outside gene matches: 3. Per germline, CDR1 LNHDA and CDR2 SQIVND (reference sequence). The CDR3 contains 16 residues. CDR3 DNA: TGTGCCAGTAGTATATCCCAGGGGGCTAGCAATCAGCCCCAGCATTTT. Amino acid sequence: CASSISQGASNQPQHF.

As for this clone: At one end, the junction sequence differs from germline, possibly due to a read error. V usage is TRBV18 and J usage is TRBJ2-1, with 9 positions matching TRBD1. The CDR3 is 15 amino acids. Per the germline V gene, CDR1 is KGHSH and CDR2 is LQKENI. The CDR3 spells CASSPPGQGPNGQFF. The CDR3 bases are TGTGCCAGCTCACCACCGGGACAGGGTCCTAATGGGCAGTTCTTC.

V gene TRBV5-8 combines with J gene TRBJ1-2, with D perhaps matching TRBD1 (5 bases). V was cut by 3 bases and J by 6 bases, with 15 bases left in between. The CDR3 is 14 residues long. CDR1 and CDR2 (germline): SGHTS, YDEGEE. The CDR3 region has the DNA TGTGCCAGCAGCTATGCGTCAGGGTCCAATGGCTACACCTTC. As protein: CASSYASGSNGYTF.

CDR3 DNA sequence: TGTGCCAGCAACATCGGACTAGCGGGGAACCAAGAGACCCAGTACTTC. Encoded protein: CASNIGLAGNQETQYF. The genes are TRBV9 and TRBJ2-5; 12 nucleotides align to TRBD2. The trim removed 6 bases at V and 0 bases at J, leaving 6 bases unmatched. There are 16 residues in the CDR3. The V gene's germline CDR1 is SGDLS and CDR2 YYNGEE.